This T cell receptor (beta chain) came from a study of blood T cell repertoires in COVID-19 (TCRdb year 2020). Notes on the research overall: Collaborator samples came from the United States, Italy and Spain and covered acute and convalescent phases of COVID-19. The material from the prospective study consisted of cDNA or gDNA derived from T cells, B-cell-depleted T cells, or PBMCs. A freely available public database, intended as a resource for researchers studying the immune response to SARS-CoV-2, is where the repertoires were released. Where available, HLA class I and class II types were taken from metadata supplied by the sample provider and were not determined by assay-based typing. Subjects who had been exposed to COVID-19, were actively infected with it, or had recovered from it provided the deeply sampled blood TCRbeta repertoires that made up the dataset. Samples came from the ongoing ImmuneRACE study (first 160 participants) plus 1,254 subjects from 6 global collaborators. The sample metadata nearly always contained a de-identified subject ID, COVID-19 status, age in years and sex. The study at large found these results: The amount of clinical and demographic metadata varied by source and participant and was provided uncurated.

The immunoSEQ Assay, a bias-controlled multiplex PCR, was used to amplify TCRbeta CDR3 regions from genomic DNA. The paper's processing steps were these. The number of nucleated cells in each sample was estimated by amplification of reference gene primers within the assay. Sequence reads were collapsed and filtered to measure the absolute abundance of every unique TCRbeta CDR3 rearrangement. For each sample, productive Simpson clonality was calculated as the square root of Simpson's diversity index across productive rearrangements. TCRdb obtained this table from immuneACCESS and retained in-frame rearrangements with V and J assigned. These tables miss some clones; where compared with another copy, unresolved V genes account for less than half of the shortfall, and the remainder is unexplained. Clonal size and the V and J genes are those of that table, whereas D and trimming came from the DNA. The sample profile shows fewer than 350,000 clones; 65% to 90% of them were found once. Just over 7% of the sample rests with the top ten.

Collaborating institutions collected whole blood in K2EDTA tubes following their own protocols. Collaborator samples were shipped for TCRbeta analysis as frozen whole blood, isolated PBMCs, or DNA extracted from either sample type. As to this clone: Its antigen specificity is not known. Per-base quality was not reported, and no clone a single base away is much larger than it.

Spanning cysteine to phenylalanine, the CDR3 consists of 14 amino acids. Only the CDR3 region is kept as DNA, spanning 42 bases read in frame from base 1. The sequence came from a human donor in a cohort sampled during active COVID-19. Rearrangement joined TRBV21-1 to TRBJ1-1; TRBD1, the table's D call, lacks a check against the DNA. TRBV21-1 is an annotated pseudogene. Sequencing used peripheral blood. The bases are TGTGCCAGCAGCAAAGCCCGACAGAACACTGAAGCTTTCTTT. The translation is CASSKARQNTEAFF.